This T cell receptor (beta chain) was identified during a study of blood T cell repertoires in COVID-19. The assay was immunoSEQ multiplex PCR, and TCRdb's table has in-frame clones only and misses some. This table holds fewer than 150,000 clones, 70% to 85% found once. V lost 7 bases to trimming and J lost 0 bases; unmatched junction nucleotides: 18. The CDR3 is 19 residues long. Per germline, CDR1 SGHRS and CDR2 YFSETQ. This clone was observed a single time. Sequencing input: peripheral blood. This receptor was obtained from a woman aged 80 or over in a cohort sampled during active or convalescent COVID-19. V gene TRBV5-1 combines with J gene TRBJ2-1, with 8 bases fitting TRBD2. This chain's CDR3 is CASCSNLLAGSRSYNEQFF. For the CDR3, the DNA is TGCGCCAGCTGCTCGAACTTATTAGCGGGGTCCCGCTCCTACAATGAGCAGTTCTTC.